This TCR beta chain was sequenced in a study of graft-versus-host responses after intestinal transplantation. Study-wide findings and caveats: The study associated peak circulating GvH clone levels with early post-transplant HvG declines.

As regards this clone: The target antigen is unknown.

This table comes from immunoSEQ multiplex PCR, and its TCRdb copy is limited to in-frame clones, with some not included. The top ten clones hold approximately 8% of a sample with roughly 80,000 clones, around 87% of them seen once. Sequencing was performed on unstimulated CD8+ T cells sorted from spleen or lymph node cells, taken before transplant. This clonotype was obtained from a human donor who was the organ donor for an intestinal transplant.

Here the CDR3 DNA reads TGTGCCAGCAGTTTATTTTCTGAGACCAACAATGAGCAGTTCTTC. The encoded protein is CASSLFSETNNEQFF. V usage is TRBV27 and J usage is TRBJ2-1; no clear D. This CDR3 spans 15 amino acids. The V end lost 1 base, the J end lost 5 bases, and 12 bases lay between the germline ends. The germline CDR1 and CDR2 sequences are MNHEY and SMNVEV (reference sequence).